The 5 T cell receptor beta chains below all came from one sample that was sequenced in a study of cytomegalovirus exposure and HLA in healthy donors. A multiplex PCR was run with 60 Vbeta primers and 13 Jbeta primers. Repertoires were generated with immunoSEQ multiplex PCR, while TCRdb's copy carries only in-frame clones and drops some. The profile shows some 200,000 clones, approximately 84% of them singletons. The specimen sequenced was PBMCs. Every receptor here comes from a woman between 40 and 50 years old in good health and CMV-seronegative.

The chain uses TRBV30 and TRBJ2-4; a possible D gene is TRBD1 (6 bases). The CDR3 length is 14 residues. CDR1 and CDR2 (germline): GTSNPN, SVGIG (reference sequence). V lost 8 bases to trimming and J lost 0 bases, with 14 bases between them. As DNA, the CDR3 is TGTGCCGGACAGCCGTCTCTAGCCAAAAACATTCAGTACTTC. Protein: CAGQPSLAKNIQYF.

The chain carries TRBV18 and TRBJ1-1, with 7 positions matching TRBD1. Germline values: CDR1 KGHSH, CDR2 LQKENI. This CDR3 region has 16 residues. The ends lost 6 bases at V and 0 bases at J; junction bases unmatched: 10. CDR3 protein: CASSLTGTVMNTEAFF. CDR3 DNA sequence: TGTGCCAGCTCGCTTACCGGGACAGTCATGAACACTGAAGCTTTCTTT.

The rearrangement joins TRBV7-8 to TRBJ1-1; 7 nucleotides line up with TRBD1. The CDR3 contains 15 residues. The trim removed 5 bases at V and 4 bases at J, leaving 10 bases unmatched. Germline V gives CDR1 SGHVS, CDR2 FQNEAQ. CDR3 nucleotides: TGTGCCAGCAGCACGCCTCAGGGGGGCGCCACTGAAGCTTTCTTT. This encodes CASSTPQGGATEAFF.

This chain connects TRBV5-1 to TRBJ2-7; TRBD2 matches 8 bases. Germline CDR1 SGHRS, CDR2 YFSETQ. V dropped 5 bases and J dropped 0; count of bases not matched to a gene: 7. This CDR3 region has 15 residues. CDR3 sequence: CASSLPSGSSYEQYF. The CDR3 bases are TGCGCCAGCAGTCTACCGAGCGGGAGCTCCTACGAGCAGTACTTC.

The J gene is TRBJ1-6, the V gene TRBV2; 8 nucleotides align to TRBD1. Germline lookup yields CDR1 SNHLY and CDR2 FYNNEI. J gave up 10 bases and V 7 bases, and 9 bases lay outside the gene matches. The length of the CDR3 is 14 residues. The CDR3 reads CASTNRQGNSPLHF. DNA for the CDR3: TGTGCCAGCACCAACCGACAGGGGAACTCACCCCTCCACTTT. Combining the CDR3 with reference TRBV2 and TRBJ1-6 gives the whole variable domain EPEVTQTPSHQVTQMGQEVILRCVPISNHLYFYWYRQILGQKVEFLVSFYNNEISEKSEIFDDQFSVERPDGSNFTLKIRSTKLEDSAMYFCASTNRQGNSPLHFGNGTRLTVT.